This T cell receptor beta chain was profiled in a study of T cells in Graves' hyperthyroidism and ophthalmopathy. The germline V and J ends were trimmed by 5 bases and 5 bases, with 15 bases remaining between them. This CDR3 is 14 amino acids long. Germline V CDR1 and CDR2: SGHAT, FQNNGV. Regarding the study as a whole: Most clonotypes expanded in the thyroid (above 0.001) were also present in blood.

TCR beta CDR3 sequences were amplified from RNA transcripts. Initially, a first-round RT-PCR of the TCR CDR3 employed the HTBI primer set. TCRdb analysed the multiplex PCR reads with MiXCR anew, one entry per CDR3 protein. The sample lists roughly 580,000 distinct CDR3 sequences, approximately 15% occurring once. This clonotype has ten or more counts. Its antigen is undetermined. Clinical symptoms, serum thyroxine and TRAb, thyroid ultrasound and orbital computed tomography together formed the diagnostic basis. Blood was drawn at first hyperthyroidism diagnosis, before any ophthalmopathy symptoms. This sequence joins TRBV11-2 and TRBJ1-1; no clear D. This receptor was identified in a woman aged 25 to 39 with Graves' hyperthyroidism that later progressed to Graves' ophthalmopathy. Sequenced input: blood. CDR3 in amino acids: CASSPVSGWTEAFF. In nucleotides, the CDR3 is TGTGCCAGCAGCCCAGTTTCGGGTTGGACTGAAGCTTTCTTT.